The entry below describes one TCR beta chain. The source of the sample is a study of control samples from healthy donors and cancer patients. TCRdb's copy holds only in-frame clones and misses some; the assay was immunoSEQ multiplex PCR. The table includes over 50,000 clones, more than 95% detected once. CDR3 length equals 14 residues. Trimming stripped 0 bases from V and 13 bases from J, with 16 bases between. The germline V gene encodes CDR1 GTSNPN and CDR2 SVGIG (reference sequence). The sequence derives from a woman between 18 and 30 years old in good health. The sample comprised blood. V usage is TRBV30 and J usage is TRBJ1-6; D is uncertain. Here the CDR3 reads CAWSVFRQDLPLHF. In DNA form, the CDR3 reads TGTGCCTGGAGTGTTTTCAGGCAAGATTTGCCCCTCCACTTT.